This TCR beta chain was sequenced for a study of blood T cell repertoires in COVID-19. The CDR3 is 12 residues long. Trimming took off 5 bases at V and 2 bases at J, with 5 bases between the two ends. The germline V gene encodes CDR1 SGHVS and CDR2 FQNEAQ. Measured with immunoSEQ multiplex PCR; TCRdb has only the in-frame clones, and not every one. The sample lists 150,000 to 200,000 clones; 85% to 90% were seen once. The chain employs TRBV7-8 and TRBJ2-3; no firm D call. The sequence was collected from a man between 18 and 35 years old with acute or convalescent COVID-19. The sequenced sample consisted of peripheral blood. The CDR3 DNA sequence: TGTGCCAGCAGCCCATTCACAGATACGCAGTATTTT. The encoded protein is CASSPFTDTQYF.